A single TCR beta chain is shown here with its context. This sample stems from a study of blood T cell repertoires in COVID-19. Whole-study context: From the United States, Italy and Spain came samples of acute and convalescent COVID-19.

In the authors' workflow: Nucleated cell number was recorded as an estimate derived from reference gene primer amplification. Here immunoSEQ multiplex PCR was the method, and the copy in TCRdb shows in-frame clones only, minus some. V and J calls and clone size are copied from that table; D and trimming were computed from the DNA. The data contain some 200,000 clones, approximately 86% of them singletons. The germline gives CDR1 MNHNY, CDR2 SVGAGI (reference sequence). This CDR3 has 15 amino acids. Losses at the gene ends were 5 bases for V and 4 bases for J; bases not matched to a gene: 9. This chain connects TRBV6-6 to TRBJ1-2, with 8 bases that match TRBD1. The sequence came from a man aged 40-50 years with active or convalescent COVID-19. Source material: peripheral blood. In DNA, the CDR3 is TGTGCCAGCAGTCAAATGACAGGGGCAACCTATGGCTACACCTTC. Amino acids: CASSQMTGATYGYTF.